Listed below are T cell receptor beta chains from one sample, sequenced in a study of blood T cell repertoires in COVID-19. The data were produced by immunoSEQ multiplex PCR, yet TCRdb's version contains in-frame clones alone and is incomplete. The sample holds 150,000 or so clones; about 88% are singletons and the top ten take more than 2%. Sequencing used peripheral blood. Receptor source: a woman aged 70 to 79 with acute or convalescent COVID-19. CDR3s include the opening cysteine and the closing phenylalanine or tryptophan. The order of the fields is clone size, D gene, V gene, J gene, CDR3 DNA, CDR3 protein. D genes are given only for firm matches. Size tells how often a clone was seen (once, few, many) or the class of an expanded clone, and some rows leave it out.

-	TRBD1	TRBV7-9	TRBJ1-4	TGTGCCAGCAGCTTCAGTGCAGGGGGATTCCTTGCAACTAATGAAAAACTGTTTTTT	CASSFSAGGFLATNEKLFF
-	-	TRBV12-3/TRBV12-4	TRBJ1-1	TGTGCCAGCTCTGAGGTCGATGGATCTGAAGCTTTCTTT	CASSEVDGSEAFF
-	TRBD2	TRBV3-1/TRBV3-2	TRBJ2-5	TGTGCCAGCAGCCACTTAATCAGGACTAGCGGGAGTTCCCAAGAGACCCAGTACTTC	CASSHLIRTSGSSQETQYF
few	-	TRBV7-8	TRBJ1-2	TGTGCCAGCAGAGCGGGTGTGGGGAATGGCTACACCTTC	CASRAGVGNGYTF
once	-	TRBV7-9	TRBJ1-4	TGTGCCAGCAGCTTTACGGGGGAAAAACTGTTTTTT	CASSFTGEKLFF
once	-	TRBV6-5	TRBJ1-1	TGTGCCAGCAGCCATACAGGGTTGGGGACTGAAGCTTTCTTT	CASSHTGLGTEAFF
-	-	TRBV20-1	TRBJ1-1	TGCAGTGCTAGTTCAGGGGCTCGAACGTTGAACACTGAAGCTTTCTTT	CSASSGARTLNTEAFF
once	-	TRBV7-8	TRBJ1-4	TGTGCCAGCAGCTCAATAACTGGGGCCGGAATTAATGAAAAACTGTTTTTT	CASSSITGAGINEKLFF
-	TRBD1	TRBV5-6	TRBJ1-2	TGTGCCAGCAGCGTCTGGGACAGGGTGAGGCATAACTATGGCTACACCTTC	CASSVWDRVRHNYGYTF
-	TRBD1	TRBV7-2	TRBJ1-4	TGTGCCAGCAGCGTCAGGACAGGGAGCCTTGACAAACTGTTTTTT	CASSVRTGSLDKLFF
-	TRBD2	TRBV11-1	TRBJ2-3	TGTGCCAGCAAAAGTTCGTTGACTAGCCACCATACGCAGTATTTT	CASKSSLTSHHTQYF
-	TRBD1	TRBV5-6	TRBJ1-4	TGTGCCAGCAGCTTGGTCGGACAGGGAGGAATGGAAAAACTGTTTTTT	CASSLVGQGGMEKLFF
-	-	TRBV16	TRBJ1-4	TGTGCCAGCAGGCTGACAGCCGTTAATGAAAAACTGTTTTTT	CASRLTAVNEKLFF
-	TRBD1	TRBV7-2	TRBJ1-1	TGTGCCAGCAGCTTGTCAGGGGGTGTCACTGAAGCTTTCTTT	CASSLSGGVTEAFF
-	TRBD1	TRBV28	TRBJ1-1	TGTGCCAGCAGTCCACCTCTACCGGGACAGGGCGCTGAAGCTTTCTTT	CASSPPLPGQGAEAFF
-	-	TRBV16	TRBJ1-2	TGTGCCAGCAGCCAACTCTTTACAGGGCAGGGCTACACCTTC	CASSQLFTGQGYTF
-	TRBD2	TRBV19	TRBJ2-5	TGTGCCAGTAGTAACCTAGCGGGGGGAGAGACCCAGTACTTC	CASSNLAGGETQYF
once	-	TRBV3-1/TRBV3-2	TRBJ1-4	TGTGCCAGCAGCCAAGTACTACAGGGCTTAGGCACTAATGAAAAACTGTTTTTT	CASSQVLQGLGTNEKLFF
-	-	TRBV5-1	TRBJ1-6	TGCGCCAGCAGCGGGGCCGGGCCTCCCGGGAATTCACCCCTCCACTTT	CASSGAGPPGNSPLHF
-	TRBD1	TRBV6-1	TRBJ1-6	TGTGCCAGCAGTGAAGACCCCGGGACAGGAACTTATAATTCACCCCTCCACTTT	CASSEDPGTGTYNSPLHF
-	-	TRBV7-2	TRBJ2-7	TGTGCCAGCAGCCCAGGTGGTGGGCGGGGGCCGGGGGAGCAGTACTTC	CASSPGGGRGPGEQYF
-	TRBD1	TRBV7-9	TRBJ2-7	TGTGCCAGCAGCTCGACAGGGGGGGTCCACGAGCAGTACTTC	CASSSTGGVHEQYF
few	-	TRBV20-1	TRBJ1-2	TGCAGTGCTAGAGACGACAGAGGCTACACCTTC	CSARDDRGYTF
-	-	TRBV28	TRBJ1-2	TGTGCCAGCAGCCCGGGAGGACAGACCTATGGCTACACCTTC	CASSPGGQTYGYTF
-	-	TRBV19	TRBJ1-1	TGTGCCAGTACCCCGGGGACAATGTCCACTGAAGCTTTCTTT	CASTPGTMSTEAFF
few	-	TRBV6-1	TRBJ1-6	TGTGCCAGCAGTGAGGACTCGAGCTCCTATAATTCACCCCTCCACTTT	CASSEDSSSYNSPLHF
once	TRBD2	TRBV11-3	TRBJ2-3	TGTGCCAGCAGCTTGGGGGTGACTAGCGGGGGTACAGATACGCAGTATTTT	CASSLGVTSGGTDTQYF
once	-	TRBV4-2	TRBJ1-5	TGTGCCAGCAGCCAATTTTCGGGGGGCTATCAGCCCCAGCATTTT	CASSQFSGGYQPQHF
-	-	TRBV4-1	TRBJ1-2	TGCGCCAGCAGCCAAGATAGCGTAAGGGGAGGACCTCATGGCTACACCTTC	CASSQDSVRGGPHGYTF
-	TRBD1	TRBV7-2	TRBJ2-3	TGTGCCAGCAGCCAGGACAGGGCAGGGGATACGCAGTATTTT	CASSQDRAGDTQYF
-	-	TRBV19	TRBJ2-5	TGTGCCAGTAGTATTTTGGGACAAGAAGAGACCCAGTACTTC	CASSILGQEETQYF
-	-	TRBV6-2/TRBV6-3	TRBJ2-5	TGTGCCAGCACCCCCTGGGGGCGGCAAGAGACCCAGTACTTC	CASTPWGRQETQYF
-	-	TRBV3-1/TRBV3-2	TRBJ1-6	TGTGCCAGCAGCCAAGGAGGGCCCAACCAGCCCCTCCACTTT	CASSQGGPNQPLHF
few	-	TRBV5-8	TRBJ2-3	TGTGCCAGCAGCTTTTACAACACAGATACGCAGTATTTT	CASSFYNTDTQYF
-	TRBD1	TRBV7-2	TRBJ2-7	TGTGCCAGCAGCTCACAGGGGCCAGTCGGGCCCGAGCAGTACTTC	CASSSQGPVGPEQYF
-	TRBD1	TRBV27	TRBJ2-4	TGTGCCACCAGGGGGCGCTCGAACCCCAAAAACATTCAGTACTTC	CATRGRSNPKNIQYF
-	TRBD2	TRBV13	TRBJ2-1	TGTGCCAGCAGCCGGACTAGCGGGGGCTACGATGAGCAGTTCTTC	CASSRTSGGYDEQFF
-	TRBD1	TRBV5-1	TRBJ2-2	TGCGCCAGCAGCACGGAGGGGGACAGGGTCACCGGGGAGCTGTTTTTT	CASSTEGDRVTGELFF
-	TRBD1	TRBV7-8	TRBJ2-2	TGTGCCACCCGTCCCGGGACAGGGAACACCGGGGAGCTGTTTTTT	CATRPGTGNTGELFF
-	-	TRBV5-5	TRBJ1-1	TGTGCCAGCAGCTTGGGGCTTCGGGTGGTTGAGGCTTTCTTT	CASSLGLRVVEAFF
-	-	TRBV27	TRBJ2-3	TGTGCCAGCAGTTTAGGACACACAGATACGCAGTATTTT	CASSLGHTDTQYF